One sample yielded the 2 T cell receptor delta chains listed below, sequenced in a study of gamma-delta T cells after stem cell transplantation. TCRdb re-called the RT-PCR reads through CATT. This sample has about 1,400 delta-chain clones; around 13% occur once, and the top ten carry about three fifths. Sequencing input: gamma-delta T cells. These receptors came from a human donor. It is not recorded whose cells these are; they may come from a transplant donor.

The chain carries TRDV2 and TRDJ1, with TRDD3 matching over 10 bases. The CDR3 length is 21 residues. The V gene end was trimmed by 7 bases and the J gene end by 2 bases; junction bases not matched to a gene: 27. Germline V gives CDR1 GEAIGNYY, CDR2 EKD. In nucleotides, the CDR3 is TGTGCCTGCGATAGGATACCAACTGGGGGATCCGGCCTATACACGACCGATAAACTCATCTTT. Amino acids: CACDRIPTGGSGLYTTDKLIF.

In regard to this clone: TCRdb's entry gives the protein of a much larger clone, which mismatches this DNA's translation at residue 21, likely from a read error; the protein reported here is translated from the DNA. The chain couples TRDV1 to TRDJ3, with D perhaps matching TRDD3 (6 bases). The germline gives CDR1 TSWWSYY, CDR2 QGS. CDR3 length equals 24 residues. CDR3 region: CALGEIAARRIPSNRSWDTRRMFF. The CDR3 nucleotides read TGTGCTCTTGGGGAAATTGCTGCCCGGCGGATACCTTCGAACCGCTCCTGGGACACCCGACGGATGTTTTTC.